Below, 20 T cell receptor beta chains from the same sample are listed, as sequenced in a study of cytomegalovirus exposure and HLA in healthy donors. The PCR ran on 60 Vbeta and 13 Jbeta primers. Assay: immunoSEQ multiplex PCR; the TCRdb copy retains only in-frame clones and omits some. There are about 110,000 clones in the sample; 60% to 75% occur only once, and 7.8% lies in the top ten. The sequencing sample was made of PBMCs. These TCRs come from a man aged 30-40 years in good health and CMV-seronegative.

This clone has a handful of counts. This chain uses TRBV28 with TRBJ1-2, with 7 positions matching TRBD1. The CDR3 sequence is 14 residues long. CDR1 is MDHEN, CDR2 SYDVKM, per germline. The V segment lost 3 bases and the J segment 5 bases; nucleotides outside the gene matches: 6. For the CDR3, the DNA is TGTGCCAGCAGTTTCACCGGGACAGCTTATGGCTACACCTTC. Its translation is CASSFTGTAYGYTF.

This chain links TRBV19 with TRBJ2-2; D possibly corresponds to TRBD2 (5 bases). The CDR3 covers 15 residues. Germline V gene sequence: CDR1 LNHDA, CDR2 SQIVND (reference sequence). The germline V and J ends were trimmed by 7 bases and 0 bases, with 12 bases remaining between them. The CDR3 region has the DNA TGTGCCAGTATGGGTCGGGAAACGAACACCGGGGAGCTGTTTTTT. Its protein product is CASMGRETNTGELFF.

The rearrangement joins TRBV7-9 to TRBJ1-2; 7 nucleotides align to TRBD1. V dropped 8 bases and J dropped 4; count of bases not matched to a gene: 16. The CDR3 has 16 residues. Germline V gene sequence: CDR1 SEHNR, CDR2 FQNEAQ (reference sequence). CDR3 coding DNA: TGTGCCAGCGGTTTAGCCCCCCGACAGGGAGCCTATGGCTACACCTTC. Its translation is CASGLAPRQGAYGYTF. Full variable domain (rest looked up from reference TRBV7-9 and TRBJ1-2): DTGVSQNPRHKITKRGQNVTFRCDPISEHNRLYWYRQTLGQGPEFLTYFQNEAQLEKSRLLSDRFSAERPKGSFSTLEIQRTEQGDSAMYLCASGLAPRQGAYGYTFGSGTRLTVV.

This clone has a handful of counts. This chain links TRBV28 with TRBJ1-5, with D possibly matching TRBD1 (6 bases). This CDR3 comprises 15 residues. Trimming left V 5 bases short and J 2 bases short, with 13 bases between. Germline assignment: CDR1 MDHEN and CDR2 SYDVKM. CDR3 DNA sequence: TGTGCCAGCAGTGTCGGGACATGGGGCAATCAGCCCCAGCATTTT. Amino acids: CASSVGTWGNQPQHF. Combining the CDR3 with reference TRBV28 and TRBJ1-5 gives the whole variable domain DVKVTQSSRYLVKRTGEKVFLECVQDMDHENMFWYRQDPGLGLRLIYFSYDVKMKEKGDIPEGYSVSREKKERFSLILESASTNQTSMYLCASSVGTWGNQPQHFGDGTRLSIL.

The chain employs TRBV4-1 and TRBJ1-5; D unresolved. The germline gives CDR1 MGHRA, CDR2 YSYEKL. This CDR3 contains 13 residues. The V and J ends lost 1 base and 5 bases respectively, with 6 bases between them. The CDR3 sequence is CASSQVSDQPQHF. CDR3 nucleotide sequence: TGCGCCAGCAGCCAAGTCTCAGATCAGCCCCAGCATTTT.

The V gene is TRBV1, the J gene TRBJ2-1; the D segment call TRBD1 is taken from the table without a DNA check. TRBV1 is tagged as a pseudogene. This CDR3 has 16 residues. As DNA, the CDR3 is TGCACCAGCAGCCCCAACCCAACAAAACCCAACAATGAGCAGTTCTTC. It specifies CTSSPNPTKPNNEQFF.

This chain uses TRBV18 with TRBJ2-1, with 10 bases matching TRBD2. Germline lookup yields CDR1 KGHSH and CDR2 LQKENI. V shed 2 bases, J shed 4 bases, and the junction held 5 bases outside the gene matches. CDR3 length: 16 residues. The CDR3 here is CASSPGTSGTYNEQFF. DNA for the CDR3: TGTGCCAGCTCACCAGGTACTAGCGGGACATACAATGAGCAGTTCTTC.

The chain is built from TRBV5-1 and TRBJ2-1, with 7 nucleotides matching TRBD1. CDR1 and CDR2 (germline): SGHRS, YFSETQ. CDR3 size: 15 residues. V shed 0 bases and J 7 bases; nucleotides not matched to a gene: 7. This CDR3 reads CASSLAGIRGNEQFF. As DNA, the CDR3 is TGCGCCAGCAGCTTGGCTGGCATCAGGGGGAATGAGCAGTTCTTC.

The chain uses TRBV5-8 and TRBJ2-5, with 8 bases matching TRBD2. The V gene's germline CDR1 is SGHTS and CDR2 YDEGEE. This CDR3 is 16 amino acids long. The junction had 9 bases not matched to a gene; V was cut back by 2 bases and J by 3 bases. In DNA, the CDR3 is TGTGCCAGCAGCTTAAACGCCGGGACTAGGGAAGAGACCCAGTACTTC. This codes for CASSLNAGTREETQYF.

V usage is TRBV27 and J usage is TRBJ1-5; unclear D gene. The V gene lost 7 bases and the J gene lost 2 bases, with 12 bases spanning the gap. Germline values: CDR1 MNHEY, CDR2 SMNVEV (reference sequence). This CDR3 is 14 amino acids long. In nucleotides, the CDR3 is TGTGCCAGCATGACGTTGGGAGGCAATCAGCCCCAGCATTTT. Its translation: CASMTLGGNQPQHF.

The chain is built from TRBV7-3 and TRBJ2-7, with 10 bases that match TRBD1. The CDR3 covers 13 residues. The ends lost 6 bases at V and 5 bases at J; junction bases unmatched: 4. Germline loops: CDR1 SGHTA, CDR2 FQGTGA. The CDR3 here is CASSMTGGDEQYF. Here the CDR3 DNA reads TGTGCCAGCAGTATGACAGGGGGCGACGAGCAGTACTTC.

The V call is TRBV6-5, the J call TRBJ1-5; 11 bases agree with TRBD1. After removal of 5 bases from V and 4 bases from J, the junction contained 4 bases not matched to a gene. CDR1 and CDR2 from the germline V gene are MNHEY and SVGAGI. CDR3 length equals 15 residues. The CDR3 DNA sequence: TGTGCCAGCAGTCACGGACAGGGGGCGAATCAGCCCCAGCATTTT. It translates to CASSHGQGANQPQHF.

The chain joins TRBV5-1 to TRBJ2-2; 11 bases map to TRBD1. The CDR3 has 15 amino acids. Germline lookup yields CDR1 SGHRS and CDR2 YFSETQ. With V trimmed by 3 bases and J by 5 bases, 3 bases remained unmatched. The CDR3 protein is CASSWDRGYTGELFF. CDR3 DNA: TGCGCCAGCAGCTGGGACAGGGGGTATACCGGGGAGCTGTTTTTT.

This chain uses TRBV30 with TRBJ1-2; D perhaps matches TRBD1 (6 bases). V was cut by 3 bases and J by 4 bases, with 12 bases left in between. The CDR3 is 13 amino acids. Germline V gives CDR1 GTSNPN, CDR2 SVGIG (reference sequence). In nucleotides, the CDR3 is TGTGCCTGGAGCCCTACGACAGGCTATGGCTACACCTTC. Its translation: CAWSPTTGYGYTF.

This chain joins TRBV2 and TRBJ2-5, with D possibly TRBD2 on 6 matching bases. The J call may be in error: the DNA end matches TRBJ2-7 better. The CDR3 runs 12 residues. Germline lookup yields CDR1 SNHLY and CDR2 FYNNEI. CDR3 bases: TGTGCCAGTACGGGGGAGCCCTACGAGCAGTACTTC. Residues: CASTGEPYEQYF.

V and J are TRBV15 and TRBJ1-3; a weak D match, TRBD1 (5 bases). Trimming removed 1 base from V and 4 bases from J, with 17 bases in between. The CDR3 has 17 amino acids. The germline V gene encodes CDR1 LNHNV and CDR2 YYDKDF (reference sequence). The CDR3 DNA follows: TGTGCCACCAGCAGAGCCCCTCAGGGAGGAGGCGGAAACACCATATATTTT. Translated, it gives CATSRAPQGGGGNTIYF.

The chain joins TRBV5-1 to TRBJ2-5; D perhaps matches TRBD1 (6 bases). Trimming removed 3 bases at V and 3 bases at J, with 15 bases between. This CDR3 is 15 amino acids long. From germline, CDR1 is SGHRS and CDR2 YFSETQ. The CDR3 sequence: CASSSSGTSEETQYF. The CDR3, as DNA: TGCGCCAGCAGCTCTTCCGGGACATCCGAAGAGACCCAGTACTTC.

Of note for this clone: A clone one base away is much larger, so this may be a read error. This chain uses TRBV5-8 with TRBJ2-5; tentative D call: TRBD1 (5 bases). The CDR3 is 13 amino acids. Trimming pared 1 base from V and 2 bases from J, leaving 6 bases between. Germline V gene sequence: CDR1 SGHTS, CDR2 YDEGEE. The CDR3 region is CASSLRGQETQYF. The CDR3 nucleotides read TGTGCCAGCAGCTTGAGGGGTCAAGAGACCCAGTACTTC.

Turning to this clone: Other DNA sequences in this specimen translate into the identical CDR3. The gene calls are TRBV2 and TRBJ1-5; no firm D call. V dropped 7 bases and J dropped 0 bases, with 7 bases sitting between them. Germline-derived CDR1 and CDR2 are SNHLY and FYNNEI. CDR3 length: 13 residues. CDR3 residues: CASMFRSNQPQHF. As DNA, the CDR3 is TGTGCCAGCATGTTCCGTAGCAATCAGCCCCAGCATTTT.

The chain is built from TRBV6-1 and TRBJ1-3; the D is unclear. Germline CDR1 reads MNHNS; CDR2 reads SASEGT. Trimming removed 6 bases at V and 3 bases at J, with 9 bases between. This CDR3 has 13 residues. The CDR3 bases are TGTGCCAGCAGCGAAACGGGTGGAAACACCATATATTTT. Residues: CASSETGGNTIYF.